The following is a TCR beta chain sequence with its context. The record originates from a study of cytomegalovirus exposure and HLA in healthy donors. The PCR used 60 Vbeta and 13 Jbeta primers. The assay was immunoSEQ multiplex PCR, and TCRdb's table has in-frame clones only and misses some. This table holds under 130,000 clones, 65% to 90% found once. The germline V gene has CDR1 SGHTA and CDR2 FQGNSA. Unmatched junction bases numbered 4, after V lost 5 bases and J lost 0 bases. The CDR3 contains 15 residues. The J gene is TRBJ2-5, the V gene TRBV7-2; 9 nucleotides line up with TRBD2. Material for sequencing was PBMCs. The clonotype comes from a man aged 25 to 40 in good health and CMV-seropositive. The CDR3 is CASSGLAGNQETQYF. DNA for the CDR3: TGTGCCAGCAGCGGCCTAGCGGGGAACCAAGAGACCCAGTACTTC. Looking up the rest from reference TRBV7-2 and TRBJ2-5 gives the full variable domain: GAGVSQSPSNKVTEKGKDVELRCDPISGHTALYWYRQSLGQGLEFLIYFQGNSAPDKSGLPSDRFSAERTGGSVSTLTIQRTQQEDSAVYLCASSGLAGNQETQYFGPGTRLLVL.